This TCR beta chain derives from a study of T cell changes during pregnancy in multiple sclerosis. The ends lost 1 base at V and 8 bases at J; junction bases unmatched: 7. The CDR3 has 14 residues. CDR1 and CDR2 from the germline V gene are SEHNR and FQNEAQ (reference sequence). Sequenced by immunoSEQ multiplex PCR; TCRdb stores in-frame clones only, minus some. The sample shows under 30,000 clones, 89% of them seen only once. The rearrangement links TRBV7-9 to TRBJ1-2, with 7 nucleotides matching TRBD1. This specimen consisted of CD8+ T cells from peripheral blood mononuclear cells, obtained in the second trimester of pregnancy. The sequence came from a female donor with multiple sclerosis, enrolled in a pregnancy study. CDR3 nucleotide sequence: TGTGCCAGCAGCTTAGGACAGGGCGTGCGGGGCTACACCTTC. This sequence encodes CASSLGQGVRGYTF.